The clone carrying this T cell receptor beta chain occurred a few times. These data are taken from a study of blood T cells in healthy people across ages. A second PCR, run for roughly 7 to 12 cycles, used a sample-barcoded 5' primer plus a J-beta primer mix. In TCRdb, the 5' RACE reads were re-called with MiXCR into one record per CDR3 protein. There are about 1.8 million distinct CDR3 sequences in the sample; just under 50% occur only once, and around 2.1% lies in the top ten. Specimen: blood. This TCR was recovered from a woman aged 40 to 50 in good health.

CDR3 region: CASSSRGGGAFKNIQYF. The CDR3 DNA is TGTGCCAGCAGCTCGAGAGGCGGGGGGGCCTTCAAAAACATTCAGTACTTC. V and J are TRBV7-9 and TRBJ2-4; 9 bases align to TRBD2. Losses at the gene ends were 4 bases for V and 3 bases for J; bases not matched to a gene: 10. Germline CDR1 is SEHNR and CDR2 is FQNEAQ (reference sequence). This CDR3 comprises 17 residues.